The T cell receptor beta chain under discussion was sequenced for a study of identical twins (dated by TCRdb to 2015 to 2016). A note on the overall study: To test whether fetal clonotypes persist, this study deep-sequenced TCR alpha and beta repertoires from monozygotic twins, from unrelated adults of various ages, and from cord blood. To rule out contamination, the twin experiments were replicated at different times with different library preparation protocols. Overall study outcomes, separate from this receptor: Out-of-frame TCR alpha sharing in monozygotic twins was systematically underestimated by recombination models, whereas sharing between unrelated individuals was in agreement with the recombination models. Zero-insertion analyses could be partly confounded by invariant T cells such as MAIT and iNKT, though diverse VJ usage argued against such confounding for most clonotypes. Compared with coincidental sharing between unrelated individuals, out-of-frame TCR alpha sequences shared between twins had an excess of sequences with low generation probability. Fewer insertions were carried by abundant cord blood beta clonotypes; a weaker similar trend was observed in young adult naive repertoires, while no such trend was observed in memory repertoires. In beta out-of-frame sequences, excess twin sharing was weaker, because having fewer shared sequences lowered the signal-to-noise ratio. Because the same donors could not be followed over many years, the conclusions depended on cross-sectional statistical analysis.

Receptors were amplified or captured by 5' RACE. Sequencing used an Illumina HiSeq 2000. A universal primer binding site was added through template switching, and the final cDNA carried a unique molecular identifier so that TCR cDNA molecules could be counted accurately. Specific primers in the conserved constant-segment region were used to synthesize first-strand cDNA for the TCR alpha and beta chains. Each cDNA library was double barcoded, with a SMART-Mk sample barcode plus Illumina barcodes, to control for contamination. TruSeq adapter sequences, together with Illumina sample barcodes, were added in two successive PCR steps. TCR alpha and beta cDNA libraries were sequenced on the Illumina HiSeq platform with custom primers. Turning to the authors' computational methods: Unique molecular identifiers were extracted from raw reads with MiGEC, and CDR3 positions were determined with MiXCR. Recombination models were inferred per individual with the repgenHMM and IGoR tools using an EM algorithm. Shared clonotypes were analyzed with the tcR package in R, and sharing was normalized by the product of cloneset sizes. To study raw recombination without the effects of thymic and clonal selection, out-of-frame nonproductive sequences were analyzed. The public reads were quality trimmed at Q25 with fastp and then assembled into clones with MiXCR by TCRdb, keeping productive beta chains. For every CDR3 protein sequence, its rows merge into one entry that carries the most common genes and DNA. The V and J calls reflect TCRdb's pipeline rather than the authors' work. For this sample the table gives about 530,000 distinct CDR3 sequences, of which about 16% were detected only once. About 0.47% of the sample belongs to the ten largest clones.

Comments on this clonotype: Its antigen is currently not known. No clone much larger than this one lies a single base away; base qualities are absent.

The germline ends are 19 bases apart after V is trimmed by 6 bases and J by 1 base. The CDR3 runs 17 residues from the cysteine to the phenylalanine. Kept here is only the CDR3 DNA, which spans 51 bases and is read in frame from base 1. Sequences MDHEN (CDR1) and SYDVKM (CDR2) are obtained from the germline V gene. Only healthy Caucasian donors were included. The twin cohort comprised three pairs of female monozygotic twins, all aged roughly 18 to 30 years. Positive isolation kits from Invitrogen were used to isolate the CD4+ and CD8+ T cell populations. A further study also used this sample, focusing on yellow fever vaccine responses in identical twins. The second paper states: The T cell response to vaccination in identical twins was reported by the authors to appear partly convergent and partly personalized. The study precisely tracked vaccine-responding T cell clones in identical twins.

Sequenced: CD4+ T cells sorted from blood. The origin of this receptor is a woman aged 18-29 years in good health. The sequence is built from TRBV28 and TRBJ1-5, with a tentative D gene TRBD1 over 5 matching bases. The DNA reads TGTGCCAGCAGACTAGGGGCACACCGCAAGAGCAATCAGCCCCAGCATTTT. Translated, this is CASRLGAHRKSNQPQHF. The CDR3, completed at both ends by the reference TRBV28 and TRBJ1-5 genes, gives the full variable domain DVKVTQSSRYLVKRTGEKVFLECVQDMDHENMFWYRQDPGLGLRLIYFSYDVKMKEKGDIPEGYSVSREKKERFSLILESASTNQTSMYLCASRLGAHRKSNQPQHFGDGTRLSIL.